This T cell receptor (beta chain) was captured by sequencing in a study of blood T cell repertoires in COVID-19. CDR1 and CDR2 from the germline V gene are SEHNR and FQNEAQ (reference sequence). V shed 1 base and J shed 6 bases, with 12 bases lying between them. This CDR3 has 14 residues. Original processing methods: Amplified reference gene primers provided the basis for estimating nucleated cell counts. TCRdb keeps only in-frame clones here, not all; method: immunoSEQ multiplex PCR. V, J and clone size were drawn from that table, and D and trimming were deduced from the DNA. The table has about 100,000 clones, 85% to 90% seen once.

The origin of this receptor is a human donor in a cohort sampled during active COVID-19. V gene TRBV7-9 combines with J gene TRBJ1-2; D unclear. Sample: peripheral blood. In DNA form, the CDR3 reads TGTGCCAGCAGCTTAGGGATCGAGGGTCATGGCTACACCTTC. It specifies CASSLGIEGHGYTF.